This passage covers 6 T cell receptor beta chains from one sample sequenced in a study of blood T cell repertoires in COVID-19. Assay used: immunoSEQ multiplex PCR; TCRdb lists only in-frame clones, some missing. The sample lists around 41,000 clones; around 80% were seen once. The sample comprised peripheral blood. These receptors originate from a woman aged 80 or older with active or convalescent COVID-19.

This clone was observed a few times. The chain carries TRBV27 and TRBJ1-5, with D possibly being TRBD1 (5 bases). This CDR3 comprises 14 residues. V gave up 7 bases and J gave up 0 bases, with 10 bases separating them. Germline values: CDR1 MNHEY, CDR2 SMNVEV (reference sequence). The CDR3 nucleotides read TGTGCCAGCAAGAGCGGGGGTAGCAATCAGCCCCAGCATTTT. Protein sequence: CASKSGGSNQPQHF.

The CDR3 protein is CASSLVREDSPLHF. The CDR3 DNA sequence: TGTGCCAGCAGCTTAGTCAGGGAAGATTCACCCCTCCACTTT. The rearrangement joins TRBV2 to TRBJ1-6; a possible D gene is TRBD1 (5 bases). CDR3 size: 14 residues. Deletions cut 6 bases from V and 8 bases from J, with 14 bases between. Germline V lookup: CDR1 SNHLY, CDR2 FYNNEI.

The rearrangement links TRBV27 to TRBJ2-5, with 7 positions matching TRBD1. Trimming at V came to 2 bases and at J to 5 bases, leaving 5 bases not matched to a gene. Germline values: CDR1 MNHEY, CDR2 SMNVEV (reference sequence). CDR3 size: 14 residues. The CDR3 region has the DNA TGTGCCAGCAGTTTAGGACAGGTGCGGGAGACCCAGTACTTC. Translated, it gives CASSLGQVRETQYF.

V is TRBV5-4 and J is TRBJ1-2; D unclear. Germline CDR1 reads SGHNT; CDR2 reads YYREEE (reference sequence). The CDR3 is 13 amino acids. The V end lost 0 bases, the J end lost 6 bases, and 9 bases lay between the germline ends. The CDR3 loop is CASSLDVEDGYTF. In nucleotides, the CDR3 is TGTGCCAGCAGCTTGGATGTGGAGGATGGCTACACCTTC.

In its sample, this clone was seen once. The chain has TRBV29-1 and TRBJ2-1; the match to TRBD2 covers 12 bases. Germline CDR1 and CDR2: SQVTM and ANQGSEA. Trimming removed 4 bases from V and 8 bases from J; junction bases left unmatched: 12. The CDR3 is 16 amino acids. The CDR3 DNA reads TGCAGCGTTGGCGGCACGACTAGCGGGAGATCCGATGAGCAGTTCTTC. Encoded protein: CSVGGTTSGRSDEQFF.

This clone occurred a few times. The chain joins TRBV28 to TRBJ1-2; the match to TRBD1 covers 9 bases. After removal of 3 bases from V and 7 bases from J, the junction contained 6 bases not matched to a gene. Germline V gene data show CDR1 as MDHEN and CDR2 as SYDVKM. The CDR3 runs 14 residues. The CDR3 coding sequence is TGTGCCAGCAGTTTGGGGGACAGGGTGCGTGGCTACACCTTC. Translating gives CASSLGDRVRGYTF.